This TCR beta chain was captured in a study of molecular identifiers for immune sequencing clone quantification. The authors gated naive CD8 T cells as CD8+CD4-CCR7+CD45RA+ for sorting. Bulk TCR libraries were made with methods that had been previously described and with listed TCR primers. Each CDR3 protein is one row after TCRdb ran MiXCR on the PCR reads. The table has about 640,000 distinct CDR3 sequences, about 20% seen once; the top ten hold 0.7% to 1%. Trimming cost V 7 bases and J 4 bases, with 14 bases left between them. The CDR3 has 14 amino acids. This clonotype has a count of ten or more. The clonotype was recovered from a human donor in good health. Some libraries in this study had Jurkat cell RNA spiked in. The chain is built from TRBV12-3 or TRBV12-4 and TRBJ2-1; possibly TRBD2 for D (6 bases). The specimen sequenced was naive CD8+ T cells from blood, with Jurkat cell RNA spiked in. Subset noted: FACS-sorted CD8+CD4-CCR7+CD45RA+ naive T cells. The CDR3 DNA sequence: TGTGCCAGCACCCTAGCGACATCATACAATGAGCAGTTCTTC. Its translation is CASTLATSYNEQFF.